Each of the 27 T cell receptor beta chains below was sequenced from the same sample in a study of blood T cell repertoires in COVID-19. Libraries were prepared by immunoSEQ multiplex PCR; TCRdb keeps only in-frame clonotypes and omits some of them. Altogether approximately 400,000 clones are present, more than 70% being singletons, with the ten largest covering about 1.5%. The specimen sequenced was PBMCs or T cells enriched from blood (not recorded which). The receptors were sampled from a man aged 25 to 40 who had recovered from COVID-19.

The chain couples TRBV30 to TRBJ1-2; no reliable D call. This CDR3 is 13 amino acids long. Germline V gene sequence: CDR1 GTSNPN, CDR2 SVGIG (reference sequence). V was trimmed by 3 bases and J by 0 bases, leaving 8 bases between them. CDR3 in DNA: TGTGCCTGGAGGGAGGTAGCTAACTATGGCTACACCTTC. Its translation is CAWREVANYGYTF.

The genes are TRBV7-8 and TRBJ2-5, with TRBD1 matching 9 bases. The CDR3 runs to 16 residues. The germline V gene has CDR1 SGHVS and CDR2 FQNEAQ. V lost 5 bases to trimming and J lost 5 bases; unmatched junction nucleotides: 12. The CDR3 DNA sequence: TGTGCCAGCAGCCCGGGAATGACAGGGGGAGGGGAGACCCAGTACTTC. Encoded protein: CASSPGMTGGGETQYF.

V is TRBV5-4 and J is TRBJ2-3; 9 positions agree with TRBD1. Germline CDR1 SGHNT, CDR2 YYREEE (reference sequence). V lost 0 bases, J lost 2 bases, and 4 bases stayed unmatched. CDR3 length: 16 amino acids. CDR3 loop: CASSLGGQGNTDTQYF. The CDR3 nucleotides are TGTGCCAGCAGCTTGGGGGGACAGGGAAACACAGATACGCAGTATTTT.

V gene TRBV4-1 combines with J gene TRBJ1-6, with 7 bases fitting TRBD1. Germline loops: CDR1 MGHRA, CDR2 YSYEKL. The V gene end was trimmed by 4 bases and the J gene end by 9 bases; junction bases not matched to a gene: 12. There are 16 residues in the CDR3. CDR3 bases: TGCGCCAGCAGCCTACTAAGTGGGGACAGATCTTCACCCCTCCACTTT. Amino acid sequence: CASSLLSGDRSSPLHF.

This chain links TRBV6-2 or TRBV6-3 with TRBJ1-6; 7 positions match TRBD1. In germline, CDR1 is MNHEY, CDR2 SVGEGT. V lost 4 bases and J lost 9; bases outside the gene matches: 9. The CDR3 loop spans 15 amino acids. As DNA, the CDR3 is TGTGCCAGCAGTTTCGACAGGGCTTCGGGTTCACCCCTCCACTTT. Its translation: CASSFDRASGSPLHF.

The chain employs TRBV7-9 and TRBJ2-5; D is possibly TRBD1 (7 bases). CDR1 and CDR2 from the germline V gene are SEHNR and FQNEAQ (reference sequence). V gave up 8 bases and J gave up 7 bases, with 23 bases separating them. This CDR3 has 15 residues. CDR3 residues: CASGTQGGARGTQYF. Here the CDR3 DNA reads TGTGCCAGCGGCACCCAGGGGGGCGCTCGGGGGACCCAGTACTTC.

The chain has TRBV9 and TRBJ1-2; 7 bases fit TRBD1. The junction had 3 bases not matched to a gene; V was cut back by 5 bases and J by 5 bases. Germline CDR1 is SGDLS and CDR2 is YYNGEE. The length of the CDR3 is 12 residues. CDR3 residues: CASSDREYGYTF. The CDR3, as DNA: TGTGCCAGCAGTGACAGGGAGTATGGCTACACCTTC.

This rearrangement joins TRBV29-1 to TRBJ1-1; D not resolved. V was shortened by 3 bases and J by 0 bases, with 17 bases between the two germline ends. There are 16 residues in the CDR3. Germline CDR1 SQVTM, CDR2 ANQGSEA. CDR3 nucleotide sequence: TGCAGCGTTGACAAGGATCAGAGGTTGGTGAACACTGAAGCTTTCTTT. It encodes CSVDKDQRLVNTEAFF.

The chain uses TRBV10-2 and TRBJ2-3, with no clear D. The V end was cut by 7 bases, the J end by 0 bases, with 8 bases between. Germline V lookup: CDR1 WSHSY, CDR2 SAAADI. The CDR3 has 13 amino acids. The CDR3 loop reads CASTTISTDTQYF. In DNA form, the CDR3 reads TGCGCCAGCACTACCATAAGCACAGATACGCAGTATTTT.

The rearrangement joins TRBV19 to TRBJ1-4, with a weak D call TRBD1 (5 bases). V lost 9 bases and J 7 bases, leaving 18 bases between the germline ends. The CDR3 runs to 14 residues. Per the germline V gene, CDR1 is LNHDA and CDR2 is SQIVND (reference sequence). The CDR3 nucleotides read TGTGCCAGCAACCACGGAGGGGAGACTGAAAAACTGTTTTTT. Amino acid sequence: CASNHGGETEKLFF.

This rearrangement joins TRBV2 to TRBJ1-5; D gene ambiguous. V gave up 0 bases and J gave up 5 bases, with 8 bases separating them. This CDR3 region has 14 residues. Germline CDR1 SNHLY, CDR2 FYNNEI. In nucleotides, the CDR3 is TGTGCCAGCAGTGAAGCGCTTCCGGATCAGCCCCAGCATTTT. This encodes CASSEALPDQPQHF.

This clone turned up a few times. The chain combines TRBV25-1 with TRBJ1-1; D call uncertain. Germline V gene lookup returns CDR1 MGHDK and CDR2 SYGVNS. The CDR3 runs to 13 residues. Trimming removed 4 bases from V and 1 base from J, with 7 bases in between. The CDR3 DNA reads TGTGCCAGCAGTGTACATACGAACACTGAAGCTTTCTTT. Amino acid sequence: CASSVHTNTEAFF.

This clone was seen only once. This chain links TRBV20-1 with TRBJ1-3, with 10 bases aligning to TRBD1. This CDR3 comprises 14 residues. Germline V CDR1 and CDR2: DFQATT, SNEGSKA (reference sequence). Trimming at V came to 3 bases and at J to 6 bases, leaving 5 bases not matched to a gene. The DNA of the CDR3 is TGCAGTGCTAGTGCCGGGACAGGGGAAAACACCATATATTTT. It is translated as CSASAGTGENTIYF.

This chain connects TRBV12-3 or TRBV12-4 to TRBJ2-5, with D possibly TRBD2 on 6 matching bases. Trimming took off 6 bases at V and 4 bases at J, with 12 bases between the two ends. The CDR3 length is 13 residues. The CDR3 region has the DNA TGTGCCAGCAGCCTTGGGGGGACAGAGACCCAGTACTTC. Its protein is CASSLGGTETQYF.

The CDR3 nucleotides are TGTGCCAGCAGTTTGGGGGAGGCCAACACAGATACGCAGTATTTT. Translated: CASSLGEANTDTQYF. The chain links TRBV27 to TRBJ2-3, with a possible D match to TRBD2 (6 bases). CDR1 and CDR2 from the germline V gene are MNHEY and SMNVEV (reference sequence). The V end was cut by 3 bases, the J end by 2 bases, with 12 bases between. The length of the CDR3 is 15 residues.

The chain is built from TRBV6-5 and TRBJ1-2; 8 nucleotides align to TRBD1. The germline CDR1 and CDR2 sequences are MNHEY and SVGAGI. This CDR3 has 15 residues. V lost 9 bases and J lost 2; bases outside the gene matches: 11. CDR3 DNA: TGTGCCAGTCTGGACGGTGCAGGGGGCAACTATGGCTACACCTTC. It specifies CASLDGAGGNYGYTF.

V usage is TRBV7-2 and J usage is TRBJ2-3; tentative D call: TRBD1 (5 bases). The V and J ends lost 1 base and 3 bases respectively, with 8 bases between them. The germline gives CDR1 SGHTA, CDR2 FQGNSA. The CDR3 contains 14 residues. CDR3 sequence (DNA): TGTGCCAGCAGCTTAGTGGGGCGAACAGATACGCAGTATTTT. Protein product: CASSLVGRTDTQYF.

The CDR3, as DNA: TGTGCCAGCAGTCTCACAGGGATAGATACGCAGTATTTT. This translates into CASSLTGIDTQYF. The chain combines TRBV6-5 with TRBJ2-3; D possibly corresponds to TRBD1 (6 bases). This CDR3 region has 13 residues. Germline-derived CDR1 and CDR2 are MNHEY and SVGAGI. Trimming removed 5 bases from V and 5 bases from J, with 11 bases in between.

The chain combines TRBV7-8 with TRBJ1-6, with TRBD1 as a possible D gene (5 bases). Germline V gene data show CDR1 as SGHVS and CDR2 as FQNEAQ. The CDR3 has 18 residues. Trimming removed 1 base from V and 3 bases from J, with 16 bases in between. The CDR3 DNA follows: TGTGCCAGCAGCTTAGAGGAGGGGACGGGCTTCTATAATTCACCCCTCCACTTT. This sequence encodes CASSLEEGTGFYNSPLHF.

The CDR3 region is CASSLAPPGTGASPLHF. The CDR3 DNA reads TGTGCCAGCAGCTTAGCACCCCCCGGGACAGGGGCCTCACCCCTCCACTTT. The gene calls are TRBV7-2 and TRBJ1-6; 10 bases are shared with TRBD1. CDR1 is SGHTA, CDR2 FQGNSA, per germline. Losses at the gene ends were 0 bases for V and 10 bases for J; bases not matched to a gene: 9. This CDR3 has 17 residues.

The V call is TRBV30, the J call TRBJ1-4; no clear D. CDR1 is GTSNPN and CDR2 is SVGIG in the germline V gene (reference sequence). V lost 2 bases, J lost 11 bases, and 15 bases lay in between. This CDR3 has 13 amino acids. The CDR3 sequence is CAWSPSLDQKLFF. The CDR3 bases are TGTGCCTGGAGTCCCTCACTAGACCAGAAACTGTTTTTT. Supplemented by reference TRBV30 and TRBJ1-4, the full variable domain reads SQTIHQWPATLVQPVGSPLSLECTVEGTSNPNLYWYRQAAGRGLQLLFYSVGIGQISSEVPQNLSASRPQDRQFILSSKKLLLSDSGFYLCAWSPSLDQKLFFGSGTQLSVL.

This clone was counted a few times. The genes are TRBV7-2 and TRBJ1-2; maybe TRBD1 (5 bases). The CDR3 runs to 13 residues. V gave up 7 bases and J gave up 4 bases, with 13 bases separating them. Germline V gives CDR1 SGHTA, CDR2 FQGNSA. DNA of the CDR3: TGTGCCAGCATCTCAGGGTCGGGCTATGGCTACACCTTC. Its protein is CASISGSGYGYTF.

Here the CDR3 DNA reads TGTGCCAGCAGCTTCGCTAGCGGGGGCCAAAGGGAGCAGTACTTC. This gives the protein CASSFASGGQREQYF. The chain couples TRBV7-8 to TRBJ2-7, with 10 bases that match TRBD2. The CDR3 has 15 residues. The V segment lost 3 bases and the J segment 7 bases; nucleotides outside the gene matches: 9. Per germline, CDR1 SGHVS and CDR2 FQNEAQ.

This clone was seen a few times. This chain joins TRBV5-1 and TRBJ2-1, with 16 bases lining up with TRBD2. Germline lookup yields CDR1 SGHRS and CDR2 YFSETQ. CDR3 length: 17 amino acids. After removal of 4 bases from V and 8 bases from J, the junction contained 9 bases not matched to a gene. CDR3 sequence reads: CASSLGTSGGARYEQFF. In DNA form, the CDR3 reads TGCGCCAGCAGCCTAGGGACTAGCGGGGGGGCCAGGTATGAGCAGTTCTTC.

V usage is TRBV19 and J usage is TRBJ1-2; D is unclear. This CDR3 contains 11 residues. The V gene's germline CDR1 is LNHDA and CDR2 SQIVND (reference sequence). Trimming cost V 3 bases and J 9 bases, with 8 bases left between them. CDR3 coding DNA: TGTGCCAGTAGTATCGAGGTGCGCTACACCTTC. Its translation is CASSIEVRYTF.

This chain uses TRBV19 with TRBJ1-2; D is unclear. The germline V and J ends were trimmed by 6 bases and 1 base, with 12 bases remaining between them. Germline CDR1 and CDR2: LNHDA and SQIVND (reference sequence). The CDR3 sequence is 14 residues long. CDR3 nucleotides: TGTGCCAGTAGGGCCCGCACGATTAACTATGGCTACACCTTC. Its protein is CASRARTINYGYTF.

The chain joins TRBV9 to TRBJ2-2; 7 nucleotides align to TRBD2. The junction had 11 bases not matched to a gene; V was cut back by 0 bases and J by 3 bases. The CDR3 has 18 amino acids. Germline lookup yields CDR1 SGDLS and CDR2 YYNGEE. The CDR3 bases are TGTGCCAGCAGCGTAGGGGGGTCAGCGGGGCCCTACACCGGGGAGCTGTTTTTT. Translated: CASSVGGSAGPYTGELFF.